These T cell receptor beta chains were read from a single sample in a study of T cells in narcolepsy. The method was immunoSEQ multiplex PCR; TCRdb's version includes in-frame clones alone and lacks a portion of them. Among 15,000 to 17,000 clones, around 86% were seen once, and the ten largest hold roughly 34%. Sequencing was performed on memory (CD45RA-) CD4+ T cells from blood. These receptors came from a human donor in good health. Both conserved end residues are part of each CDR3. Fields, in order: V gene, clone size, J gene, D gene, CDR3 protein, CDR3 DNA. D genes are given only for firm matches. Clone sizes are given selectively: once, few, many, or a class where the clone is expanded.

V gene: TRBV28; clone size: .; J gene: TRBJ2-7; D gene: TRBD1; CDR3 protein: CATQKLGDRGLREQYF; CDR3 DNA: TGTGCCACCCAAAAACTGGGGGACAGGGGGCTTCGGGAGCAGTACTTC
V gene: TRBV9; clone size: .; J gene: TRBJ2-3; D gene: TRBD2; CDR3 protein: CASSVASGEWKDTQYF; CDR3 DNA: TGTGCCAGCAGCGTAGCCAGCGGGGAATGGAAAGATACGCAGTATTTT
V gene: TRBV2; clone size: .; J gene: TRBJ2-1; D gene: .; CDR3 protein: CASSGQSSSYNEQFF; CDR3 DNA: TGTGCCAGCAGTGGACAGTCGAGCTCCTACAATGAGCAGTTCTTC
V gene: TRBV2; clone size: .; J gene: TRBJ1-2; D gene: .; CDR3 protein: CASIAGQTYGYTF; CDR3 DNA: TGTGCCAGCATTGCCGGACAAACCTATGGCTACACCTTC
V gene: TRBV6-5; clone size: .; J gene: TRBJ1-2; D gene: .; CDR3 protein: CASRRGGYTF; CDR3 DNA: TGTGCCAGCAGACGGGGTGGCTACACCTTC
V gene: TRBV5-6; clone size: few; J gene: TRBJ2-7; D gene: .; CDR3 protein: CASSSSGQYRRVQYF; CDR3 DNA: TGTGCCAGCTCCTCCTCGGGACAATATCGAAGGGTCCAGTACTTC
V gene: TRBV12-5; clone size: .; J gene: TRBJ2-1; D gene: TRBD2; CDR3 protein: CASGWTSGNEQFF; CDR3 DNA: TGTGCTAGTGGTTGGACTAGCGGGAATGAGCAGTTCTTC
V gene: TRBV19; clone size: .; J gene: TRBJ1-2; D gene: .; CDR3 protein: CASRLDYGYTF; CDR3 DNA: TGTGCCAGTCGGCTAGACTATGGCTACACCTTC
V gene: TRBV5-1; clone size: .; J gene: TRBJ2-7; D gene: .; CDR3 protein: CASSLRGRTTTTAYEQYF; CDR3 DNA: TGCGCCAGCAGCTTGAGGGGCCGGACCACCACTACAGCCTACGAGCAGTACTTC
V gene: TRBV4-1; clone size: .; J gene: TRBJ1-5; D gene: .; CDR3 protein: CASSPTGGNQPQHF; CDR3 DNA: TGCGCCAGCAGCCCAACGGGTGGGAATCAGCCCCAGCATTTT
V gene: TRBV21-1; clone size: .; J gene: TRBJ2-2; D gene: .; CDR3 protein: CASSPDRENTGELFF; CDR3 DNA: TGTGCCAGCAGCCCCGACAGGGAAAACACCGGGGAGCTGTTTTTT
V gene: TRBV6-1; clone size: .; J gene: TRBJ1-1; D gene: .; CDR3 protein: CASSQQGFYTEAFF; CDR3 DNA: TGTGCCAGCAGTCAGCAGGGATTTTACACTGAAGCTTTCTTT
V gene: TRBV19; clone size: .; J gene: TRBJ2-7; D gene: TRBD1; CDR3 protein: CASTDRGEGEQYF; CDR3 DNA: TGTGCCAGTACAGACAGGGGAGAAGGCGAGCAGTACTTC
V gene: TRBV4-1; clone size: .; J gene: TRBJ1-2; D gene: .; CDR3 protein: CASSQERLGSNYGYTF; CDR3 DNA: TGCGCCAGCAGCCAAGAACGGCTTGGTTCTAACTATGGCTACACCTTC
V gene: TRBV6-6; clone size: few; J gene: TRBJ2-7; D gene: .; CDR3 protein: CASSYSTSGREQYF; CDR3 DNA: TGTGCCAGCAGTTACTCGACTTCAGGGCGTGAGCAGTACTTC
V gene: TRBV6-5; clone size: once; J gene: TRBJ1-1; D gene: .; CDR3 protein: CASSSGQGEAFF; CDR3 DNA: TGTGCCAGCAGCTCAGGTCAAGGTGAAGCTTTCTTT
V gene: TRBV10-3; clone size: few; J gene: TRBJ1-1; D gene: .; CDR3 protein: CAISGFTASEAFF; CDR3 DNA: TGTGCCATCAGTGGGTTTACAGCTTCCGAAGCTTTCTTT
V gene: TRBV9; clone size: .; J gene: TRBJ2-5; D gene: TRBD2; CDR3 protein: CASSVEAGGAGETQYF; CDR3 DNA: TGTGCCAGCAGCGTAGAGGCGGGAGGAGCGGGGGAGACCCAGTACTTC
V gene: TRBV7-6; clone size: .; J gene: TRBJ2-7; D gene: .; CDR3 protein: CASSLAPIYEQYF; CDR3 DNA: TGTGCCAGCAGCTTAGCTCCCATCTACGAGCAGTACTTC
V gene: TRBV2; clone size: .; J gene: TRBJ1-5; D gene: .; CDR3 protein: CASRAQGLSNQPQHF; CDR3 DNA: TGTGCCAGCAGAGCACAGGGTCTGAGCAATCAGCCCCAGCATTTT
V gene: TRBV5-1; clone size: .; J gene: TRBJ2-6; D gene: TRBD1; CDR3 protein: CASSWTGDSGANVLTF; CDR3 DNA: TGCGCCAGCAGCTGGACAGGGGACTCTGGGGCCAACGTCCTGACTTTC
V gene: TRBV12-5; clone size: .; J gene: TRBJ1-3; D gene: TRBD1; CDR3 protein: CASGPPGTGTFSGNTIYF; CDR3 DNA: TGTGCTAGTGGCCCTCCCGGGACAGGGACCTTCTCTGGAAACACCATATATTTT
V gene: TRBV30; clone size: .; J gene: TRBJ1-3; D gene: .; CDR3 protein: CAWDPPGLYSGNTIYF; CDR3 DNA: TGTGCCTGGGATCCACCGGGACTCTACTCTGGAAACACCATATATTTT
V gene: TRBV2; clone size: .; J gene: TRBJ1-1; D gene: .; CDR3 protein: CASNGGGLGNTEAFF; CDR3 DNA: TGTGCCAGCAATGGCGGAGGGCTGGGGAACACTGAAGCTTTCTTT
V gene: TRBV7-2; clone size: .; J gene: TRBJ2-7; D gene: .; CDR3 protein: CASSWKPSYEQYF; CDR3 DNA: TGTGCCAGCAGCTGGAAACCCTCCTACGAGCAGTACTTC
V gene: TRBV5-1; clone size: .; J gene: TRBJ1-3; D gene: .; CDR3 protein: CASSSDSRSGNTIYF; CDR3 DNA: TGCGCCAGCAGCTCAGACAGCCGCTCTGGAAACACCATATATTTT
V gene: TRBV6-5; clone size: .; J gene: TRBJ1-5; D gene: .; CDR3 protein: CASSYEGSGQPQHF; CDR3 DNA: TGTGCCAGCAGTTACGAAGGGTCGGGGCAGCCCCAGCATTTT
V gene: TRBV7-9; clone size: .; J gene: TRBJ1-2; D gene: .; CDR3 protein: CASSLVPREHGYTF; CDR3 DNA: TGTGCCAGCAGCTTAGTCCCCAGGGAACATGGCTACACCTTC
V gene: TRBV2; clone size: .; J gene: TRBJ1-1; D gene: TRBD1; CDR3 protein: CARGRDRGQGTEAFF; CDR3 DNA: TGTGCCAGGGGTCGGGACAGGGGGCAGGGGACTGAAGCTTTCTTT
V gene: TRBV5-6; clone size: .; J gene: TRBJ2-7; D gene: .; CDR3 protein: CASSLPEAYEQYF; CDR3 DNA: TGTGCCAGCAGCTTGCCCGAAGCCTACGAGCAGTACTTC
V gene: TRBV7-2; clone size: .; J gene: TRBJ2-3; D gene: TRBD2; CDR3 protein: CASILGTSGGDTQYF; CDR3 DNA: TGTGCCAGCATCCTCGGGACTAGTGGTGGAGATACGCAGTATTTT
V gene: TRBV30; clone size: .; J gene: TRBJ2-1; D gene: TRBD2; CDR3 protein: CAWSVRLAGTFF; CDR3 DNA: TGTGCCTGGAGTGTACGGCTAGCGGGGACGTTCTTC
V gene: TRBV7-2; clone size: .; J gene: TRBJ2-5; D gene: TRBD2; CDR3 protein: CASSLVRGGETQYF; CDR3 DNA: TGTGCCAGCAGCTTAGTAAGGGGAGGGGAGACCCAGTACTTC
V gene: TRBV30; clone size: .; J gene: TRBJ2-2; D gene: .; CDR3 protein: CAWSPGQITGELFF; CDR3 DNA: TGTGCCTGGAGTCCAGGACAGATAACCGGGGAGCTGTTTTTT
V gene: TRBV7-6; clone size: .; J gene: TRBJ2-5; D gene: TRBD2; CDR3 protein: CASSLSPGGGGETQYF; CDR3 DNA: TGTGCCAGCAGCTTATCTCCGGGGGGAGGTGGAGAGACCCAGTACTTC
V gene: TRBV7-9; clone size: .; J gene: TRBJ2-2; D gene: .; CDR3 protein: CASSLGYGGSRTGELFF; CDR3 DNA: TGTGCCAGCAGCTTAGGCTACGGTGGTAGCCGCACCGGGGAGCTGTTTTTT
V gene: TRBV4-2; clone size: .; J gene: TRBJ2-5; D gene: .; CDR3 protein: CASSQQDSAQYF; CDR3 DNA: TGTGCCAGCAGCCAACAGGACAGCGCCCAGTACTTC
V gene: TRBV6-6; clone size: .; J gene: TRBJ2-1; D gene: TRBD1; CDR3 protein: CASTGGPDEQFF; CDR3 DNA: TGTGCCAGTACAGGGGGTCCCGACGAGCAGTTCTTC